The rows below give T cell receptor beta chains drawn from one sample of a study of T-cell memory formation after mild COVID-19. TCRdb ran MiXCR on the 5' RACE reads and lists one entry per CDR3 protein. The sample yields approximately 450,000 distinct CDR3 sequences, 18% seen once. Sequencing was done on a sample of PBMCs or a T cell subset sorted from them (not recorded which). All receptors come from an adult woman who had mild COVID-19 (a few samples of this study predate the infection). Cell type and time point are not known. Both conserved end residues are part of each CDR3. The D gene is left open where the match is weak. Where a row states a size, it is once, few, many or the class of an expanded clone; other rows omit it.

V: TRBV4-2
J: TRBJ1-2
D: .
size: few
DNA: TGTGCCAGCAGCCAAGATACGGGCAGAGACCGGAATGGCTACACCTTC
CDR3: CASSQDTGRDRNGYTF

V: TRBV9
J: TRBJ2-5
D: TRBD2
size: few
DNA: TGTGCCAGCAGCGTAGCTAGCGGGAGTTTGGAGACCCAGTACTTC
CDR3: CASSVASGSLETQYF

V: TRBV7-9
J: TRBJ2-2
D: TRBD1
size: few
DNA: TGTGCCAGCAGCCCGGACAGGGGGGACACCGGGGAGCTGTTTTTT
CDR3: CASSPDRGDTGELFF

V: TRBV4-3
J: TRBJ2-7
D: .
size: .
DNA: TGCGCCAGCAGCCAAGCTTGGGTGGAACTAGCAAGTTTCGGGAGCTCCTACGAGCAGTACTTC
CDR3: CASSQAWVELASFGSSYEQYF

V: TRBV3-1
J: TRBJ1-5
D: TRBD1
size: many
DNA: TGTGCCAGCAGCCCCACAGGGGTGGGCAATCAGCCCCAGCATTTT
CDR3: CASSPTGVGNQPQHF

V: TRBV28
J: TRBJ1-1
D: .
size: .
DNA: TGTGCCAGCAGTTTATCGAACAGGAACACTGAAGCTTTCTTT
CDR3: CASSLSNRNTEAFF

V: TRBV24-1
J: TRBJ2-1
D: TRBD1
size: many
DNA: TGTGCCACCAGGGAGACAGGGGGCTACAATGAGCAGTTCTTC
CDR3: CATRETGGYNEQFF

V: TRBV4-2
J: TRBJ2-2
D: .
size: .
DNA: TGTGCCAGCAGCCCAGCCTTTTCGACTGGAACCGGGGAGCTGTTTTTT
CDR3: CASSPAFSTGTGELFF

V: TRBV5-1
J: TRBJ2-7
D: .
size: few
DNA: TGCGCCAGCAATGAAGGAGGGGCCGGTTACGAGCAGTACTTC
CDR3: CASNEGGAGYEQYF

V: TRBV20-1
J: TRBJ1-5
D: TRBD1
size: few
DNA: TGCAGTGCTAGTGGGACAGGGGGTCAGCCCCAGCATTTT
CDR3: CSASGTGGQPQHF

V: TRBV12-3/TRBV12-4
J: TRBJ2-2
D: TRBD1
size: .
DNA: TGTGCCAGCAGTCTTAAAGGCCAGGGGGCCGGGGAGCTGTTTTTT
CDR3: CASSLKGQGAGELFF

V: TRBV19
J: TRBJ1-4
D: TRBD1
size: few
DNA: TGTGCCAGTAGTATAGGCTTCGGGACAGGGAATGAAAAACTGTTTTTT
CDR3: CASSIGFGTGNEKLFF

V: TRBV19
J: TRBJ2-1
D: TRBD2
size: .
DNA: TGTGCCAGTAGGTGGATAGCGGGGGGTGCTTACAATGAGCAGTTCTTC
CDR3: CASRWIAGGAYNEQFF

V: TRBV4-1
J: TRBJ1-1
D: .
size: .
DNA: TGCGCCAGAAGCCAAGAAGGCTCGAACACTGAAGCTTTCTTT
CDR3: CARSQEGSNTEAFF

V: TRBV5-1
J: TRBJ2-1
D: .
size: few
DNA: TGCGCCAGCAGTGGACAGGGAGGGATCAATGAGCAGTTCTTC
CDR3: CASSGQGGINEQFF

V: TRBV6-2/TRBV6-3
J: TRBJ1-1
D: TRBD1
size: .
DNA: TGTGCCAGCAGTCAGACAGGGATCACTGAAGCTTTCTTT
CDR3: CASSQTGITEAFF

V: TRBV7-9
J: TRBJ1-2
D: .
size: few
DNA: TGTGCCAGCAGCTTATTGAACGGCTACACCTTC
CDR3: CASSLLNGYTF

V: TRBV4-1
J: TRBJ1-2
D: .
size: .
DNA: TGCGCCAGCAGCCAATGGGGAGAGGATGGCTACACCTTC
CDR3: CASSQWGEDGYTF

V: TRBV20-1
J: TRBJ1-5
D: TRBD1
size: few
DNA: TGCAGTGCTAGAGGGGACAGGGCAGACCAGCCCCAGCATTTT
CDR3: CSARGDRADQPQHF

V: TRBV12-3/TRBV12-4
J: TRBJ1-4
D: TRBD1
size: many
DNA: TGTGCCAGCAGTCTACAGGGGGCTCGGGAAAAACTGTTTTTT
CDR3: CASSLQGAREKLFF

V: TRBV15
J: TRBJ1-1
D: .
size: few
DNA: TGTGCCACCAGCAGGGCAGGTACTCTGAACACTGAAGCTTTCTTT
CDR3: CATSRAGTLNTEAFF

V: TRBV2
J: TRBJ2-4
D: .
size: .
DNA: TGTGCCAGCAGTCCGGCGGGAAAACAAAACATTCAGTACTTC
CDR3: CASSPAGKQNIQYF

V: TRBV24-1
J: TRBJ2-3
D: .
size: few
DNA: TGTGCCACCAGTGATTCAGGACAGCACACAGATACGCAGTATTTT
CDR3: CATSDSGQHTDTQYF

V: TRBV7-9
J: TRBJ1-4
D: TRBD1
size: .
DNA: TGTGCCAGCAGTAACAGAGGTCAGACAGGGGCCACAAAAGGAGAAAAACTGTTTTTT
CDR3: CASSNRGQTGATKGEKLFF

V: TRBV11-2
J: TRBJ2-3
D: TRBD2
size: .
DNA: TGTGCCAGCAGCTCGGGACTAGCGGGCACTAGCACAGATACGCAGTATTTT
CDR3: CASSSGLAGTSTDTQYF

V: TRBV6-4
J: TRBJ2-1
D: .
size: .
DNA: TGTGCCAGCAGTGACTCGACTACCAATGAGCAGTTCTTC
CDR3: CASSDSTTNEQFF

V: TRBV29-1
J: TRBJ1-2
D: TRBD1
size: few
DNA: TGCAGCGTTGATGGGACAGTCGACGGCTACACCTTC
CDR3: CSVDGTVDGYTF

V: TRBV4-2
J: TRBJ1-2
D: TRBD1
size: many
DNA: TGTGCCAGCAGCCACTCGGACAGGGGGTTCCTTAACTATGGCTACACCTTC
CDR3: CASSHSDRGFLNYGYTF

V: TRBV6-2/TRBV6-3
J: TRBJ2-7
D: TRBD1
size: few
DNA: TGTGCCAGCACGGCCCCGGGACAGGGGCGGAACGAGCAGTACTTC
CDR3: CASTAPGQGRNEQYF

V: TRBV7-3
J: TRBJ2-3
D: .
size: .
DNA: TGTGCCAGCAGCTCCATGGCCCCGGATACGCAGTATTTT
CDR3: CASSSMAPDTQYF

V: TRBV7-3
J: TRBJ2-2
D: TRBD1
size: .
DNA: TGTGCCAGCAGCCCGACAGGGGGCGGGAACGGGGAGCTGTTTTTT
CDR3: CASSPTGGGNGELFF

V: TRBV3-1
J: TRBJ2-5
D: TRBD2
size: .
DNA: TGTGCCAGCAGCCCGCCCCTAGCGGGAGGAGAGACCCAGTACTTC
CDR3: CASSPPLAGGETQYF

V: TRBV6-1
J: TRBJ1-1
D: .
size: .
DNA: TGTGCCAGCAGTGATTGGCAGAACACTGAAGCTTTCTTT
CDR3: CASSDWQNTEAFF

V: TRBV9
J: TRBJ2-3
D: .
size: once
DNA: TGTGCCAGCAGCGCTTCAGATACGCAGTATTTT
CDR3: CASSASDTQYF

V: TRBV9
J: TRBJ1-2
D: .
size: few
DNA: TGTGCCAGCAGCGTTGGGAGGGGCGAAGGCTACACCTTC
CDR3: CASSVGRGEGYTF

V: TRBV4-3
J: TRBJ1-3
D: .
size: .
DNA: TGCGCCATCAGCCAAGAGGGGGGGGCTGGAAACACCATATATTTT
CDR3: CAISQEGGAGNTIYF

V: TRBV24-1
J: TRBJ2-7
D: TRBD1
size: few
DNA: TGTGCCACCAGTGAGACAGGGACCTACGAGCAGTACTTC
CDR3: CATSETGTYEQYF

V: TRBV4-1
J: TRBJ2-7
D: .
size: .
DNA: TGCGCCAGCAGCCAAGGTGAAGGAGTTGGCGAGCAGTACTTC
CDR3: CASSQGEGVGEQYF

V: TRBV5-1
J: TRBJ2-7
D: .
size: .
DNA: TGCGCCAGCAGCTTGGCCTTAACCTGGGAACGCCACGAGCAGTACTTC
CDR3: CASSLALTWERHEQYF

V: TRBV29-1
J: TRBJ2-5
D: TRBD1
size: many
DNA: TGCAGCGTCCAAGACCCCGGGACAGGGGGCTTAGAGACCCAGTACTTC
CDR3: CSVQDPGTGGLETQYF

V: TRBV7-6
J: TRBJ2-2
D: .
size: .
DNA: TGTGCCAGCAGCTCCTTTGACCGAACCGGGGAGCTGTTTTTT
CDR3: CASSSFDRTGELFF

V: TRBV9
J: TRBJ1-1
D: .
size: .
DNA: TGTGCCAGCAGCGTAAGGGGGAACTCGAACACTGAAGCTTTCTTT
CDR3: CASSVRGNSNTEAFF